The 17 T cell receptor beta chains reported below all come from one sample, sequenced in a study of blood T cell repertoires in COVID-19. TCRdb's table, derived via immunoSEQ multiplex PCR, lists solely in-frame clones and lacks some. The profile shows hundreds of thousands of clones, approximately 83% of them singletons. Sequenced material: peripheral blood. The origin of the receptors is a woman in her forties or fifties who had recovered from COVID-19.

The rearrangement joins TRBV28 to TRBJ2-1; a weak D match, TRBD2 (6 bases). Trimming left V 7 bases short and J 5 bases short, with 18 bases between. Germline V gene sequence: CDR1 MDHEN, CDR2 SYDVKM. The CDR3 is 15 amino acids. The CDR3 nucleotides read TGTGCCAGCACCCCTAATGCGGGACGCAACAATGAGCAGTTCTTC. Translation gives CASTPNAGRNNEQFF.

The chain carries TRBV5-1 and TRBJ1-1; D is unresolved. There are 14 residues in the CDR3. Trimming cost V 3 bases and J 0 bases, with 9 bases left between them. CDR1 is SGHRS and CDR2 is YFSETQ in the germline V gene. The CDR3 loop is CASSSAGMNTEAFF. DNA of the CDR3: TGCGCCAGCAGCTCGGCGGGAATGAACACTGAAGCTTTCTTT. The full variable domain, rest sourced from reference TRBV5-1 and TRBJ1-1, is KAGVTQTPRYLIKTRGQQVTLSCSPISGHRSVSWYQQTPGQGLQFLFEYFSETQRNKGNFPGRFSGRQFSNSRSEMNVSTLELGDSALYLCASSSAGMNTEAFFGQGTRLTVV.

As DNA, the CDR3 is TGCGCCAGCAGCTCCCCCGGGACAGGGGAGAACGAGCAGTACTTC. This gives the protein CASSSPGTGENEQYF. This chain links TRBV5-1 with TRBJ2-7, with TRBD1 identical over 10 bases. After removal of 3 bases from V and 5 bases from J, the junction contained 8 bases not matched to a gene. Germline CDR1 SGHRS, CDR2 YFSETQ. This CDR3 is built from 15 residues.

The rearrangement links TRBV4-3 to TRBJ2-1, with D hard to call. The ends were cut back, 4 bases at V and 7 bases at J, with 17 bases in the middle. This CDR3 has 15 residues. CDR1 is LGHNA and CDR2 is YSLEER in the germline V gene. The CDR3 region is CASSLLGTGLNEQFF. In DNA form, the CDR3 reads TGCGCCAGCAGCCTCCTAGGAACCGGGTTGAATGAGCAGTTCTTC.

V gene TRBV28 combines with J gene TRBJ2-1, with 11 bases lining up with TRBD2. CDR3 size: 16 residues. The V gene's germline CDR1 is MDHEN and CDR2 SYDVKM. V shed 5 bases and J 10 bases; nucleotides not matched to a gene: 13. The CDR3 bases are TGTGCCAGCAGTCCTCCCCTACTAGCGGGGGCCCCCGAGCAGTTCTTC. It specifies CASSPPLLAGAPEQFF.

V usage is TRBV5-4 and J usage is TRBJ2-7, with D tentatively TRBD2 (6 bases). The CDR3 sequence is 16 residues long. CDR1 and CDR2 from the germline V gene are SGHNT and YYREEE (reference sequence). V was cut by 0 bases and J by 1 base, with 14 bases left in between. This CDR3 reads CASSLAGGAASYEQYF. The CDR3 bases are TGTGCCAGCAGCTTGGCTGGAGGGGCAGCGTCCTACGAGCAGTACTTC.

The chain employs TRBV7-9 and TRBJ2-7, with D maybe TRBD2 (6 bases). CDR3 length: 18 amino acids. V lost 4 bases and J lost 2, with 24 bases in between. The germline CDR1 and CDR2 sequences are SEHNR and FQNEAQ (reference sequence). The CDR3 is CASSSTTHPGTAPYEQYF. The DNA of the CDR3 is TGTGCCAGCAGCTCCACTACCCATCCCGGGACTGCCCCCTACGAGCAGTACTTC.

The chain couples TRBV7-3 to TRBJ2-1, with TRBD2 matching over 14 bases. Germline values: CDR1 SGHTA, CDR2 FQGTGA. V dropped 0 bases and J dropped 7; count of bases not matched to a gene: 20. The CDR3 runs 22 residues. CDR3 region: CASSLTGVPVGGLAGGRNEQFF. CDR3 bases: TGTGCCAGCAGCTTAACAGGAGTTCCAGTGGGAGGACTAGCGGGAGGCAGGAATGAGCAGTTCTTC.

CDR3 loop: CASSGQGAFGYTF. CDR3 DNA sequence: TGTGCCAGCAGTGGGCAGGGGGCTTTTGGCTACACCTTC. The rearrangement links TRBV6-2 or TRBV6-3 to TRBJ1-2, with 8 bases matching TRBD1. This CDR3 comprises 13 residues. Germline V CDR1 and CDR2: MNHEY, SVGEGT. The ends lost 5 bases at V and 7 bases at J; junction bases unmatched: 6.

This chain links TRBV7-9 with TRBJ2-1; a possible D gene is TRBD2 (5 bases). The CDR3 length is 15 residues. Germline assignment: CDR1 SEHNR and CDR2 FQNEAQ (reference sequence). The ends were cut back, 1 base at V and 5 bases at J, with 12 bases in the middle. CDR3 in DNA: TGTGCCAGCAGCTTAGGGAAGCGGAAAGACAATGAGCAGTTCTTC. Translating it yields CASSLGKRKDNEQFF.

The chain links TRBV6-5 to TRBJ2-7, with TRBD1 identical over 9 bases. J was trimmed by 6 bases and V by 7 bases; bases with no gene match: 7. Germline V gene data show CDR1 as MNHEY and CDR2 as SVGAGI. The CDR3 length is 13 residues. The CDR3 DNA reads TGTGCCAGCACCAGGGACAGGGAATCCGAGCAGTACTTC. Amino acids: CASTRDRESEQYF.

V is TRBV5-1 and J is TRBJ2-1, with D possibly matching TRBD2 (6 bases). Germline loops: CDR1 SGHRS, CDR2 YFSETQ. This CDR3 has 12 residues. Trimming shortened V by 0 bases and J by 9 bases, and 7 bases separated the two germline ends. The CDR3 coding sequence is TGCGCCAGCAGCTTGGTGGGGGGTGAGCAGTTCTTC. It specifies CASSLVGGEQFF.

V and J are TRBV11-2 and TRBJ1-2; TRBD1 aligns across 7 bases. CDR1 is SGHAT and CDR2 is FQNNGV in the germline V gene. The CDR3 length is 14 residues. Germline trimming cut 5 bases from V and 0 bases from J; bases unmatched to any gene: 3. This CDR3 is CASSTDRTNYGYTF. The DNA for the CDR3 is TGTGCCAGCAGCACGGACAGGACTAACTATGGCTACACCTTC.

J is TRBJ2-7 and V is TRBV5-6; TRBD2 is a possible D gene (6 bases). V lost 0 bases and J lost 6, with 16 bases in between. The CDR3 loop spans 15 amino acids. CDR1 is SGHDT and CDR2 is YYEEEE in the germline V gene. CDR3 DNA: TGTGCCAGCAGCTTGGGGACCGCCGGGGGAGGCGAGCAGTACTTC. This sequence encodes CASSLGTAGGGEQYF.

V and J are TRBV5-4 and TRBJ2-5; TRBD2 aligns across 7 bases. The ends lost 5 bases at V and 1 base at J; junction bases unmatched: 8. The CDR3 contains 15 residues. Germline lookup yields CDR1 SGHNT and CDR2 YYREEE (reference sequence). The CDR3 bases are TGTGCCAGCAGGAGGACTAGTTTCGGCCAAGAGACCCAGTACTTC. Its protein is CASRRTSFGQETQYF.

The chain employs TRBV7-3 and TRBJ2-2; D not certain. Trimming cost V 1 base and J 7 bases, with 4 bases left between them. The CDR3 loop spans 12 amino acids. Germline CDR1 and CDR2: SGHTA and FQGTGA. CDR3 DNA sequence: TGTGCCAGCAGCTTAATCAGCGGGGAGCTGTTTTTT. This codes for CASSLISGELFF.

This rearrangement joins TRBV5-8 to TRBJ1-5, with no clear D. V gave up 4 bases and J gave up 6 bases, with 11 bases separating them. The CDR3 runs 13 residues. The germline V gene encodes CDR1 SGHTS and CDR2 YDEGEE. This CDR3 is CASSRLSGQPQHF. The CDR3 bases are TGTGCCAGCAGCCGATTGAGCGGTCAGCCCCAGCATTTT.